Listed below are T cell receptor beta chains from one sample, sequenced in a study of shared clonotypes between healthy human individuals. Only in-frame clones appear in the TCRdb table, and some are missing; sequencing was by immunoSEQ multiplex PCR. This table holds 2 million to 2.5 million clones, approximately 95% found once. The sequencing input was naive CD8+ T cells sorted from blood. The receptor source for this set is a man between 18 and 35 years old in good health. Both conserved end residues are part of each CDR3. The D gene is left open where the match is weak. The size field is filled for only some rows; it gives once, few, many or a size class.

cdr3_nt: TGTGCCAGCTCCCGGGACAGCTACACAGATACGCAGTATTTT
cdr3_aa: CASSRDSYTDTQYF
clone_size: .
j_call: TRBJ2-3
cdr3_length: 14
d_call: TRBD1
v_call: TRBV14

cdr3_nt: TGTGCCAGCAGTTACAGGGGTCCCACAGATACGCAGTATTTT
cdr3_aa: CASSYRGPTDTQYF
clone_size: .
j_call: TRBJ2-3
cdr3_length: 14
d_call: TRBD1
v_call: TRBV27

cdr3_nt: TGCGCCAGCAGCCAAGAGGGTGGGAACACTGAAGCTTTCTTT
cdr3_aa: CASSQEGGNTEAFF
clone_size: .
j_call: TRBJ1-1
cdr3_length: 14
d_call: .
v_call: TRBV4-1

cdr3_nt: TGTGCCAGCAGCCCAGGGACAGGGGGAGCCTACGAGCAGTACTTC
cdr3_aa: CASSPGTGGAYEQYF
clone_size: .
j_call: TRBJ2-7
cdr3_length: 15
d_call: TRBD1
v_call: TRBV7-9

cdr3_nt: TGTGCCTGGAGTTCCAGGGAGATTATTCTTATGAACACTGAAGCTTTCTTT
cdr3_aa: CAWSSREIILMNTEAFF
clone_size: .
j_call: TRBJ1-1
cdr3_length: 17
d_call: .
v_call: TRBV30

cdr3_nt: TGTGCCAGCAGCGTAGAATTGGGTTACGAGCAGTACTTC
cdr3_aa: CASSVELGYEQYF
clone_size: .
j_call: TRBJ2-7
cdr3_length: 13
d_call: .
v_call: TRBV9

cdr3_nt: TGTGCCAGCAACTTAGGGAACACCGGGGAGCTGTTTTTT
cdr3_aa: CASNLGNTGELFF
clone_size: .
j_call: TRBJ2-2
cdr3_length: 13
d_call: .
v_call: TRBV13

cdr3_nt: TGTGCCAGTAGTATTTTGGTAGGGGAAGAGGGCTCCTACGAGCAGTACTTC
cdr3_aa: CASSILVGEEGSYEQYF
clone_size: .
j_call: TRBJ2-7
cdr3_length: 17
d_call: .
v_call: TRBV19

cdr3_nt: TGCAGCCCTCTTTCGGTCCAGAACACTGAAGCTTTCTTT
cdr3_aa: CSPLSVQNTEAFF
clone_size: .
j_call: TRBJ1-1
cdr3_length: 13
d_call: .
v_call: TRBV29-1

cdr3_nt: TGTGCCAGCAGCGTAGGCTGGGGTTCCGACAATGAGCAGTTCTTC
cdr3_aa: CASSVGWGSDNEQFF
clone_size: .
j_call: TRBJ2-1
cdr3_length: 15
d_call: .
v_call: TRBV9

cdr3_nt: TGTGCCAGCAGTTCCCTGAGGAGGGAGGGTTCACCCCTCCACTTT
cdr3_aa: CASSSLRREGSPLHF
clone_size: .
j_call: TRBJ1-6
cdr3_length: 15
d_call: .
v_call: TRBV28

cdr3_nt: TGTGCCAGTAGTCTCCGGGACAGATATAGCAATCAGCCCCAGCATTTT
cdr3_aa: CASSLRDRYSNQPQHF
clone_size: once
j_call: TRBJ1-5
cdr3_length: 16
d_call: TRBD1
v_call: TRBV19

cdr3_nt: TGTGCCAGCAGTGATGACGGGTCCTACAATGAGCAGTTCTTC
cdr3_aa: CASSDDGSYNEQFF
clone_size: .
j_call: TRBJ2-1
cdr3_length: 14
d_call: .
v_call: TRBV6-1

cdr3_nt: TGTGCCAGCAGTTACTCGACGGCTTCACCCCTCCACTTT
cdr3_aa: CASSYSTASPLHF
clone_size: .
j_call: TRBJ1-6
cdr3_length: 13
d_call: .
v_call: TRBV6-5

cdr3_nt: TGTGCCAGCAGCTCTCCGACAGGGGGTGTCAATGAGCAGTTCTTC
cdr3_aa: CASSSPTGGVNEQFF
clone_size: .
j_call: TRBJ2-1
cdr3_length: 15
d_call: TRBD1
v_call: TRBV7-8

cdr3_nt: TGTGCCAGCAGCCCAAGGGACGGCCACTACGAGCAGTACTTC
cdr3_aa: CASSPRDGHYEQYF
clone_size: once
j_call: TRBJ2-7
cdr3_length: 14
d_call: .
v_call: TRBV7-6

cdr3_nt: TGTGCCAGTAGTATCAATCGTGCAGATACGCAGTATTTT
cdr3_aa: CASSINRADTQYF
clone_size: .
j_call: TRBJ2-3
cdr3_length: 13
d_call: .
v_call: TRBV19

cdr3_nt: TGTGCCAGCAGCTTGGGGGGCCAGGGCTACACCTTC
cdr3_aa: CASSLGGQGYTF
clone_size: .
j_call: TRBJ1-2
cdr3_length: 12
d_call: .
v_call: TRBV5-6

cdr3_nt: TGTGCCAGCAGCTCCATCTGGGAGAACACTGAAGCTTTCTTT
cdr3_aa: CASSSIWENTEAFF
clone_size: .
j_call: TRBJ1-1
cdr3_length: 14
d_call: .
v_call: TRBV5-6

cdr3_nt: TGCGCCAGCAGCCATTCAAACACTGAAGCTTTCTTT
cdr3_aa: CASSHSNTEAFF
clone_size: .
j_call: TRBJ1-1
cdr3_length: 12
d_call: .
v_call: TRBV4-1